This T cell receptor (beta chain) was documented in a study of response to subunit inactivated influenza vaccine. TCRdb passed the RT-PCR reads through MiXCR, listing each CDR3 protein once. This sample carries just under 550,000 distinct CDR3 sequences, roughly 25% of them seen once, and the ten largest clones take around 2.8%. Germline V gene lookup returns CDR1 SGHTA and CDR2 FQGTGA. The J segment lost 2 bases and the V segment lost 5 bases, leaving 4 bases of the junction unmatched. The CDR3 totals 14 residues. The same sample was also studied in work on T cells expressing NK-cell markers. That study adds: UMIs were included in TCR beta cDNA generated by 5'RACE template switching.

The sample consisted of CD4+ T cells sorted from PBMCs, taken approximately 13 days after vaccination. The J gene is TRBJ2-3, the V gene TRBV7-3; 7 bases map to TRBD1. This receptor was taken from a man aged 45-65 years who received an inactivated influenza vaccine. In DNA, the CDR3 is TGTGCCAGCAGCGAGGGACAGATCACAGATACGCAGTATTTT. This sequence encodes CASSEGQITDTQYF.